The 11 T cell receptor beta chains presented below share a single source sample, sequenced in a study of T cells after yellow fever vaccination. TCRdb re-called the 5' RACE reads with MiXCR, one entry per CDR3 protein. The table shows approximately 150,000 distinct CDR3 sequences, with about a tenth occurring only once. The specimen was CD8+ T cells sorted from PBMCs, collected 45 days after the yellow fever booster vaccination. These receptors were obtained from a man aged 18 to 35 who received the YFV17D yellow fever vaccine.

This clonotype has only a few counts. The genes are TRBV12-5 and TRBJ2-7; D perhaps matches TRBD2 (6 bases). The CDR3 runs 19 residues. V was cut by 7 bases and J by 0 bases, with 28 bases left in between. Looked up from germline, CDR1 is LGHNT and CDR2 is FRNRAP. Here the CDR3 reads CASDIALHGTHDSSYEQYV. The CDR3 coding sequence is TGTGCTAGTGACATAGCACTGCACGGGACTCACGATAGCTCCTACGAGCAGTACGTC.

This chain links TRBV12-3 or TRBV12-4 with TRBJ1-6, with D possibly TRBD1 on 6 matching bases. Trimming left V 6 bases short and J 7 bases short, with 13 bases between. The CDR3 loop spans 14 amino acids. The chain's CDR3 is CASSRGGPNSPLHF. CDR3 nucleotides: TGTGCCAGCAGCCGCGGGGGCCCGAATTCACCCCTCCACTTT.

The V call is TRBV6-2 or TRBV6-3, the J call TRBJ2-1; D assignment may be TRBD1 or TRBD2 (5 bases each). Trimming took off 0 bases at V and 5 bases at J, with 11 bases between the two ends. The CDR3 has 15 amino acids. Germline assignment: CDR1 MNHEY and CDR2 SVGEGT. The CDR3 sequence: CASSYSLGENNEQFF. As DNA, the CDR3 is TGTGCCAGCAGTTACTCTTTGGGGGAAAACAATGAGCAGTTCTTC.

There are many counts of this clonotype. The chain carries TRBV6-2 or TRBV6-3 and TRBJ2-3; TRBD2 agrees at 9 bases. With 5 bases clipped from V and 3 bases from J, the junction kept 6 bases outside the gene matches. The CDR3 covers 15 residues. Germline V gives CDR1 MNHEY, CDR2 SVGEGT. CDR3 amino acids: CASSGTSFGTDTQYF. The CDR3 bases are TGTGCCAGCAGTGGGACTAGCTTCGGTACAGATACGCAGTATTTT.

The CDR3 DNA reads as TGCAGCGTTGTTTCAGGCTCTGGGGCCAACGTCCTGACTTTC. This gives the protein CSVVSGSGANVLTF. The chain combines TRBV29-1 with TRBJ2-6; D not resolved. The V gene lost 4 bases and the J gene lost 0 bases, with 7 bases spanning the gap. This CDR3 region has 14 residues. Germline CDR1 and CDR2: SQVTM and ANQGSEA.

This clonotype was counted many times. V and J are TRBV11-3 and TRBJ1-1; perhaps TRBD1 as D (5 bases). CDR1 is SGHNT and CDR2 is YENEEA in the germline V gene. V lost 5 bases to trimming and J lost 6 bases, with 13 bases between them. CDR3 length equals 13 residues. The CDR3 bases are TGTGCCAGCAGCGCCAAGCGGGGGGCTGAAGCTTTCTTT. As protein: CASSAKRGAEAFF.

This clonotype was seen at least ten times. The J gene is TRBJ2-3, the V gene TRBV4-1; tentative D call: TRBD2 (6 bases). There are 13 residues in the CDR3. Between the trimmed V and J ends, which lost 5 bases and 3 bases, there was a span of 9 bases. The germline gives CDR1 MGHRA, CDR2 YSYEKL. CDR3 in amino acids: CASSAGRTDTQYF. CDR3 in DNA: TGCGCCAGCAGCGCTGGGAGGACAGATACGCAGTATTTT.

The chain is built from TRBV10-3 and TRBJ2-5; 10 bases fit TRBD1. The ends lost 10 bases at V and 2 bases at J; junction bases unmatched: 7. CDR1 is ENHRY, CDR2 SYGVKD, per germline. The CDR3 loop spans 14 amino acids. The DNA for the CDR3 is TGTGCCACCAATCGGGACAGGGGACAAGAGACCCAGTACTTC. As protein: CATNRDRGQETQYF.

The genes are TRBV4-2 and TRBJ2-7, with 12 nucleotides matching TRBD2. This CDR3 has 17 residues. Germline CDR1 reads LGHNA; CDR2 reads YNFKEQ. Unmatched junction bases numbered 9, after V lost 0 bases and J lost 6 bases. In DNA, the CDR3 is TGTGCCAGCAGCCAAGACCTAGCGGGGGGGCCTACCCTCGAGCAGTACTTC. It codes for CASSQDLAGGPTLEQYF.

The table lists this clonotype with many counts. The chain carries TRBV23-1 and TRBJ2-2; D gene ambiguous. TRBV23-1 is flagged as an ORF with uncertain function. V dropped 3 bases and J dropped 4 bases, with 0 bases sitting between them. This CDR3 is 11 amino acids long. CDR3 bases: TGCGCCAGCAGTCACACCGGGGAGCTGTTTTTT. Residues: CASSHTGELFF.

The CDR3 protein is CASRPGLDRGNFGYTF. The CDR3 coding sequence is TGCGCCAGCAGGCCCGGACTGGACAGGGGAAATTTTGGCTACACCTTC. The chain joins TRBV5-1 to TRBJ1-2; 9 bases align to TRBD1. CDR3 length: 16 residues. CDR1 and CDR2 (germline): SGHRS, YFSETQ. V shed 5 bases and J 7 bases; nucleotides not matched to a gene: 15.